These 29 T cell receptor beta chains were all obtained from the same sample, sequenced in a study of CXCR3-negative and CXCR3-positive naive CD8 T cells. UMI-labeled TRB cDNA libraries were prepared by 5' RACE. TCRdb derives one entry per CDR3 protein from the 5' RACE reads, leaving out DNA. The sample totals 50,000 to 55,000 distinct CDR3 sequences; its top ten clones hold over 1.2%. Specimen: naive CXCR3- CD8+ T cells from blood. Subset of the sample: CD45RO-CCR7+CD27+CD95- naive CD8+ T cells lacking CXCR3 (TNR3-). The receptor source for this set is a human donor in good health. Some clones in this sample may be carry-over from other donors' samples.

The chain combines TRBV11-3 with TRBJ2-5; the D call of TRBD1 rests on TCRdb alone, since no DNA is present to check it. CDR1 and CDR2 from the germline V gene are SGHNT and YENEEA. This CDR3 spans 15 amino acids. CDR3: CACSTGGGIQETQYF.

The rearrangement uses TRBV14 and TRBJ2-1; checking the TCRdb D call of TRBD2 is not possible without DNA. CDR3 size: 12 residues. Germline CDR1 reads SGHDN; CDR2 reads FVKESK. CDR3: CASSHRTIEQFF.

The rearrangement links TRBV12-3 or TRBV12-4 to TRBJ1-4; TCRdb picks TRBD1, but there is no DNA to check that call. This CDR3 spans 14 amino acids. CDR3 in amino acids: CASSPWDREEKLFF.

The chain joins TRBV6-2 or TRBV6-3 to TRBJ2-5; absent DNA, TCRdb's TRBD2 call cannot be checked. The CDR3 covers 14 residues. Germline CDR1 is MNHEY and CDR2 is SVGEGT. The CDR3 loop reads CASSYRTSQETQYF.

J is TRBJ2-5 and V is TRBV28; TCRdb designates TRBD2, a call that cannot be tested without DNA. The CDR3 extends over 14 amino acids. CDR1 and CDR2 from the germline V gene are MDHEN and SYDVKM. The CDR3: CASSLRSGRKTQYF. The full variable domain, in which reference TRBV28 and TRBJ2-5 provide the parts outside the CDR3, is DVKVTQSSRYLVKRTGEKVFLECVQDMDHENMFWYRQDPGLGLRLIYFSYDVKMKEKGDIPEGYSVSREKKERFSLILESASTNQTSMYLCASSLRSGRKTQYFGPGTRLLVL.

The chain combines TRBV7-3 with TRBJ2-1. This CDR3 is 16 amino acids long. The V gene's germline CDR1 is SGHTA and CDR2 FQGTGA. CDR3: CASSLTLSVSYNEQFF.

CDR3: CASSSRRGRTDTQYF. The chain links TRBV7-8 to TRBJ2-3; no DNA is available, so the TRBD1 call from TCRdb remains unchecked. This CDR3 comprises 15 residues. Germline-derived CDR1 and CDR2 are SGHVS and FQNEAQ.

The chain uses TRBV13 and TRBJ1-2; checking the TCRdb D call of TRBD1 is not possible without DNA. The CDR3 is made up of 12 amino acids. Per germline, CDR1 PRHDT and CDR2 FYEKMQ (reference sequence). CDR3 sequence: CASSTLGGGYTF.

V is TRBV2 and J is TRBJ2-3; TCRdb outputs TRBD1, but without DNA this stays unchecked. This CDR3 is 16 amino acids long. Germline-derived CDR1 and CDR2 are SNHLY and FYNNEI. CDR3 sequence: CASSVGRWGVRDTQYF. Full variable domain (outside the CDR3, taken from reference TRBV2 and TRBJ2-3): EPEVTQTPSHQVTQMGQEVILRCVPISNHLYFYWYRQILGQKVEFLVSFYNNEISEKSEIFDDQFSVERPDGSNFTLKIRSTKLEDSAMYFCASSVGRWGVRDTQYFGPGTRLTVL.

The chain carries TRBV29-1 and TRBJ2-5; as DNA is missing, the TRBD2 call by TCRdb cannot be tested. The CDR3 sequence is 15 residues long. Germline V gene data show CDR1 as SQVTM and CDR2 as ANQGSEA. The CDR3 sequence is CSVAGGAWSGETQYF.

The CDR3: CASSSPGQGDNSPLHF. V usage is TRBV6-2 or TRBV6-3 and J usage is TRBJ1-6; TCRdb's D call of TRBD1 is untestable without DNA. Germline CDR1 MNHEY, CDR2 SVGEGT. There are 16 residues in the CDR3.

V gene TRBV6-2 or TRBV6-3 combines with J gene TRBJ2-3. CDR1 and CDR2 (germline): MNHEY, SVGEGT. The CDR3 is made up of 16 amino acids. CDR3 sequence: CASSYQDVTWVDTQYF.

The rearrangement links TRBV20-1 to TRBJ2-7; with no DNA, the TCRdb D assignment of TRBD2 cannot be verified. This CDR3 has 15 amino acids. Germline V gene lookup returns CDR1 DFQATT and CDR2 SNEGSKA (reference sequence). This CDR3 is CSARDLEGRVYEQYF.

The chain joins TRBV5-1 to TRBJ1-1. The germline V gene has CDR1 SGHRS and CDR2 YFSETQ. The CDR3 sequence is 13 residues long. CDR3: CASSLMVMSEAFF.

The chain has TRBV20-1 and TRBJ2-1; TCRdb indicates TRBD2, and absent DNA this call remains unverified. Per germline, CDR1 DFQATT and CDR2 SNEGSKA (reference sequence). The length of the CDR3 is 16 residues. CDR3 sequence: CSASLPSGSFYNEQFF.

The genes are TRBV6-4 and TRBJ1-5; the TCRdb D gene call, TRBD1, has no DNA to confirm it. CDR3 length: 14 amino acids. The germline V gene encodes CDR1 MRHNA and CDR2 SNTAGT. The CDR3: CASSDGGGNQPQHF.

The chain recombines TRBV27 with TRBJ2-7; there is no DNA to check the TCRdb D call of TRBD1. This CDR3 has 13 amino acids. Germline values: CDR1 MNHEY, CDR2 SMNVEV (reference sequence). The CDR3 sequence is CASSGGPFYEQYF.

The chain carries TRBV28 and TRBJ2-1. Germline CDR1 reads MDHEN; CDR2 reads SYDVKM. This CDR3 region has 14 residues. CDR3 in amino acids: CASSFALSYNEQFF.

The J gene is TRBJ2-1, the V gene TRBV21-1; TCRdb returns TRBD1, unconfirmable since there is no DNA. TRBV21-1 is a pseudogene segment. This CDR3 region has 16 residues. CDR3 residues: CASFKPGTIKVDEQFF.

This rearrangement joins TRBV14 to TRBJ2-7. CDR3 length: 14 amino acids. Germline V lookup: CDR1 SGHDN, CDR2 FVKESK. The chain's CDR3 is CASSQDYTGMEQYF.

The chain is built from TRBV29-1 and TRBJ2-3; TCRdb names TRBD1, which stays unverified in the absence of DNA. This CDR3 region has 13 residues. Germline lookup yields CDR1 SQVTM and CDR2 ANQGSEA. The CDR3 spells CSVPGRDTDTQYF.

The chain uses TRBV5-1 and TRBJ1-5; TCRdb lists TRBD1, though no DNA is available to test this call. The CDR3 spans 17 residues. Germline CDR1 reads SGHRS; CDR2 reads YFSETQ. The CDR3 sequence: CASSLEISGPGNQPQHF.

The rearrangement links TRBV29-1 to TRBJ2-1; TCRdb reports TRBD1, a call that lacks DNA to check it against. The CDR3 runs to 15 residues. From germline, CDR1 is SQVTM and CDR2 ANQGSEA. This CDR3 is CSVEDPREMTGDQFF.

The chain couples TRBV28 to TRBJ2-1. Germline lookup yields CDR1 MDHEN and CDR2 SYDVKM. The CDR3 has 16 residues. CDR3 residues: CASSLIVSGSYNEQFF.

V and J are TRBV29-1 and TRBJ2-3; the TRBD2 assignment by TCRdb is unverifiable without DNA. The CDR3 is 16 amino acids. CDR1 SQVTM and CDR2 ANQGSEA come from the germline V gene. This CDR3 reads CSVEGVAGGSTDTQYF.

This chain connects TRBV5-1 to TRBJ2-1; without DNA, the TCRdb call of TRBD1 cannot be checked. Germline V lookup: CDR1 SGHRS, CDR2 YFSETQ. CDR3 length: 15 amino acids. This CDR3 reads CASSRQGGAYNEQFF.

V usage is TRBV30 and J usage is TRBJ1-2; TCRdb returns TRBD1, unconfirmable since there is no DNA. This CDR3 has 15 amino acids. In germline, CDR1 is GTSNPN, CDR2 SVGIG (reference sequence). CDR3 protein: CAWSVPGGGRYGYTF.

This sequence joins TRBV19 and TRBJ2-1; TCRdb picks TRBD1, but there is no DNA to check that call. The length of the CDR3 is 16 residues. Germline V gene lookup returns CDR1 LNHDA and CDR2 SQIVND (reference sequence). The CDR3 spells CASSIDPGGNYNEQFF.

CDR3 residues: CASSWALSGNTIYF. This chain links TRBV12-3 or TRBV12-4 with TRBJ1-3. CDR3 length: 14 amino acids.